Listed below are T cell receptor beta chains from one sample, sequenced in a study of cytomegalovirus exposure and HLA in healthy donors. Assay used: immunoSEQ multiplex PCR; TCRdb lists only in-frame clones, some missing. The profile covers 95,000 to 150,000 clones, with roughly 79% appearing a single time and 2.2% taken by the ten largest. The sample taken for sequencing was PBMCs. These receptor sequences come from a woman between 40 and 50 years old in good health and CMV-seronegative. Both conserved end residues are part of each CDR3. A D gene is named only where the DNA matches it firmly. Not every row has a clone size; where given, it reads once, few, many or a size class.

abundance	d_gene	v_gene	j_gene	CDR3aa	CDR3nt
NA	NA	TRBV5-1	TRBJ1-1	CASSANRENTEAFF	TGCGCCAGCAGCGCTAACAGGGAGAACACTGAAGCTTTCTTT
NA	TRBD2	TRBV2	TRBJ2-3	CASSWGLAGGRGGDTQYF	TGTGCCAGCAGTTGGGGGCTAGCGGGGGGAAGGGGAGGGGATACGCAGTATTTT
NA	TRBD1	TRBV5-4	TRBJ2-7	CASSQSRQGPYEQYF	TGTGCCAGCAGCCAAAGCCGACAGGGCCCCTACGAGCAGTACTTC
NA	NA	TRBV19	TRBJ1-2	CASSTRANYGYTF	TGTGCCAGTAGTACCCGAGCAAACTATGGCTACACCTTC
NA	NA	TRBV15	TRBJ2-1	CATSRDGGKYSNEQFF	TGTGCCACCAGCAGAGACGGAGGGAAGTATTCTAATGAGCAGTTCTTC
NA	TRBD1	TRBV5-6	TRBJ2-5	CASSPDKGQVQETQYF	TGTGCCAGCAGCCCGGACAAGGGACAGGTACAAGAGACCCAGTACTTC
NA	NA	TRBV21-1	TRBJ1-1	CASLGKGAEDTEAFF	TGTGCCAGCTTGGGGAAGGGGGCGGAGGACACTGAAGCTTTCTTT
NA	TRBD1	TRBV27	TRBJ1-1	CASSLSRRKGASTEAFF	TGTGCCAGCAGTTTATCGAGAAGGAAGGGGGCGAGCACTGAAGCTTTCTTT
NA	TRBD2	TRBV7-2	TRBJ2-5	CASSRTWAGGLQTQYF	TGTGCCAGCAGCCGGACGTGGGCGGGAGGGCTGCAGACCCAGTACTTC
NA	NA	TRBV5-1	TRBJ1-2	CASSLETGWGYTF	TGCGCCAGCAGCCTAGAGACAGGTTGGGGCTACACCTTC
NA	NA	TRBV7-9	TRBJ2-4	CASSLGHPNIQYF	TGTGCCAGCAGCTTAGGACACCCAAACATTCAGTACTTC
NA	TRBD1	TRBV19	TRBJ1-2	CASSIGQGDYGYTF	TGTGCCAGTAGTATCGGACAGGGGGACTATGGCTACACCTTC
NA	TRBD2	TRBV6-6	TRBJ2-1	CASSYSASGTRNEQFF	TGTGCCAGCAGTTACTCGGCTAGCGGGACTCGAAATGAGCAGTTCTTC
NA	TRBD1	TRBV10-2	TRBJ1-1	CASGMDRGRTEAFF	TGCGCCAGCGGGATGGACAGGGGGCGGACTGAAGCTTTCTTT
NA	TRBD2	TRBV6-1	TRBJ2-1	CASSDGSGGAHEQFF	TGTGCCAGCAGTGATGGTAGCGGGGGGGCGCATGAGCAGTTCTTC
NA	NA	TRBV28	TRBJ1-5	CASTDRYSNQPQHF	TGTGCCAGCACAGACAGATATAGCAATCAGCCCCAGCATTTT
once	NA	TRBV18	TRBJ2-5	CASSPPRGGETQYF	TGTGCCAGCTCACCACCGAGGGGAGGAGAGACCCAGTACTTC
NA	TRBD1	TRBV11-2	TRBJ1-6	CASSLAGTENSPLHF	TGTGCCAGCAGCTTAGCAGGGACAGAGAATTCACCCCTCCACTTT
few	NA	TRBV4-2	TRBJ1-2	CASSQEDRTNYGYTF	TGTGCCAGCAGCCAAGAAGACAGGACTAACTATGGCTACACCTTC
NA	NA	TRBV7-2	TRBJ2-7	CASSFSQGSYEQYF	TGTGCCAGCAGCTTTTCGCAGGGGTCCTACGAGCAGTACTTC
NA	TRBD1	TRBV7-3	TRBJ1-2	CASSAGTDGYTF	TGTGCCAGCAGCGCAGGGACAGACGGCTACACCTTC
NA	NA	TRBV27	TRBJ2-3	CASSFFPEGHDTQYF	TGTGCCAGCAGTTTTTTCCCGGAGGGCCACGATACGCAGTATTTT
NA	NA	TRBV6-5	TRBJ2-7	CASSYSNRGYEQYF	TGTGCCAGCAGTTACTCGAACCGGGGCTACGAGCAGTACTTC
NA	NA	TRBV5-6	TRBJ1-4	CASSSGGGKKLFF	TGTGCCAGCAGCTCCGGCGGGGGGAAAAAACTGTTTTTT
NA	NA	TRBV5-1	TRBJ2-5	CASRRIPGQTQYF	TGCGCCAGCAGAAGGATCCCTGGGCAGACCCAGTACTTC
NA	TRBD1	TRBV19	TRBJ2-2	CASSIPSRGQTGELFF	TGTGCCAGTAGTATCCCTAGCAGGGGGCAGACCGGGGAGCTGTTTTTT
NA	TRBD1	TRBV5-1	TRBJ1-1	CAGARDRDTEAFF	TGCGCCGGCGCCCGGGACAGGGACACTGAAGCTTTCTTT
once	NA	TRBV11-2	TRBJ2-1	CASSLGGGTYNEQFF	TGTGCCAGCAGCTTAGGCGGGGGCACCTACAATGAGCAGTTCTTC
NA	TRBD2	TRBV19	TRBJ2-7	CASSITFSGRLSEQYF	TGTGCCAGTAGTATAACGTTTAGCGGGAGACTGTCGGAGCAGTACTTC
NA	TRBD1	TRBV19	TRBJ1-2	CASSVDRGGSNGYTF	TGTGCCAGTAGTGTCGACAGGGGGGGATCAAACGGCTACACCTTC
few	NA	TRBV6-1	TRBJ1-1	CASSEAYSTQAFF	TGTGCCAGCAGTGAAGCGTACAGCACGCAAGCTTTCTTT
few	NA	TRBV5-4	TRBJ2-7	CASSLRVSGEQYF	TGTGCCAGCAGCTTGCGGGTTTCGGGGGAGCAGTACTTC
NA	NA	TRBV6-1	TRBJ2-7	CASGAYEQYF	TGTGCCAGCGGAGCTTACGAGCAGTACTTC
NA	TRBD2	TRBV5-1	TRBJ2-2	CASSWTSGETGELFF	TGCGCCAGCAGCTGGACTAGCGGGGAGACCGGGGAGCTGTTTTTT
NA	TRBD1	TRBV18	TRBJ1-3	CASSPGQGSGNTIYF	TGTGCCAGCTCCCCGGGACAGGGATCCGGAAACACCATATATTTT
NA	TRBD1	TRBV4-2	TRBJ2-1	CASSGTAKDEQFF	TGTGCCAGCAGCGGGACAGCCAAGGATGAGCAGTTCTTC
once	TRBD1	TRBV18	TRBJ1-1	CASSPSGQGNTEAFF	TGTGCCAGCTCACCATCGGGACAGGGGAACACTGAAGCTTTCTTT
NA	TRBD1	TRBV7-9	TRBJ1-4	CSSSSLSDRGGKLFF	TGTTCCAGCAGCTCCCTTTCGGACAGGGGAGGAAAACTGTTTTTT
NA	TRBD1	TRBV30	TRBJ1-2	CAWREGQIYGYTF	TGTGCCTGGAGGGAGGGACAGATCTATGGCTACACCTTC
NA	TRBD2	TRBV2	TRBJ2-1	CASSVPAGGNYNEQFF	TGTGCCAGCAGTGTTCCAGCGGGAGGGAACTACAATGAGCAGTTCTTC
NA	TRBD2	TRBV7-9	TRBJ2-7	CSSSLAPGLGTYEQYF	TGTTCCAGCAGCTTAGCGCCGGGACTAGGAACCTACGAGCAGTACTTC
NA	TRBD1	TRBV7-3	TRBJ2-1	CASSPTGGNEQFF	TGTGCCAGCAGCCCAACAGGGGGCAATGAGCAGTTCTTC
NA	TRBD1	TRBV5-1	TRBJ1-1	CASSWTGGDTEAFF	TGCGCCAGCAGCTGGACAGGGGGCGACACTGAAGCTTTCTTT
NA	NA	TRBV11-2	TRBJ2-1	CASSPPTRDEQFF	TGTGCCAGCAGCCCACCTACTAGGGATGAGCAGTTCTTC
NA	TRBD1	TRBV10-1	TRBJ2-7	CASSLRGRDDEQYF	TGCGCCAGCAGTCTAAGGGGGCGCGACGACGAGCAGTACTTC
NA	NA	TRBV9	TRBJ1-2	CASSVGGDGYGYTF	TGTGCCAGCAGCGTAGGCGGGGACGGCTATGGCTACACCTTC
few	TRBD2	TRBV5-1	TRBJ2-7	CASSHGTRGQYEQYF	TGCGCCAGCAGCCATGGGACTAGAGGGCAGTACGAGCAGTACTTC
once	NA	TRBV6-5	TRBJ1-3	CASSLGNTIYF	TGTGCCAGCAGCCTCGGAAACACCATATATTTT
NA	TRBD2	TRBV4-2	TRBJ2-1	CASSQEGVRGGLYNEQFF	TGTGCCAGCAGCCAAGAGGGGGTACGGGGGGGGTTATACAATGAGCAGTTCTTC
NA	NA	TRBV30	TRBJ1-2	CAWSARLDGYTF	TGTGCCTGGAGTGCGCGCCTGGATGGCTACACCTTC
NA	NA	TRBV5-1	TRBJ1-2	CASSLDGGPGGYTF	TGCGCCAGCAGCTTGGACGGGGGGCCGGGTGGCTACACCTTC